The 13 T cell receptor beta chains reported below all come from one sample, sequenced in a study of T cell responses to AZD1222 COVID-19 vaccine. Libraries were prepared by immunoSEQ multiplex PCR; TCRdb keeps only in-frame clonotypes and omits some of them. The table lists about 180,000 clones, 88% of them singletons. This sample comprised peripheral blood, obtained 28 days after the second AZD1222 dose. The receptors were sampled from an adult who received the AZD1222 COVID-19 vaccine.

This clone was detected only once. This chain connects TRBV7-9 to TRBJ2-1; D uncertain. Trimming pared 0 bases from V and 8 bases from J, leaving 8 bases between. CDR3 size: 13 residues. In germline, CDR1 is SEHNR, CDR2 FQNEAQ (reference sequence). CDR3 in amino acids: CASSLAQWDEQFF. The DNA for the CDR3 is TGTGCCAGCAGCTTAGCGCAATGGGATGAGCAGTTCTTC. The full variable domain, in which reference TRBV7-9 and TRBJ2-1 provide the parts outside the CDR3, is DTGVSQNPRHKITKRGQNVTFRCDPISEHNRLYWYRQTLGQGPEFLTYFQNEAQLEKSRLLSDRFSAERPKGSFSTLEIQRTEQGDSAMYLCASSLAQWDEQFFGPGTRLTVL.

The gene calls are TRBV2 and TRBJ2-2; D is unresolved. Germline CDR1 reads SNHLY; CDR2 reads FYNNEI. The V gene lost 7 bases and the J gene lost 6 bases, with 6 bases spanning the gap. The CDR3 loop spans 11 amino acids. CDR3 sequence (DNA): TGTGCCAGCAAAGACCCCGGGGAGCTGTTTTTT. Its translation: CASKDPGELFF. Full variable domain (outside the CDR3, taken from reference TRBV2 and TRBJ2-2): EPEVTQTPSHQVTQMGQEVILRCVPISNHLYFYWYRQILGQKVEFLVSFYNNEISEKSEIFDDQFSVERPDGSNFTLKIRSTKLEDSAMYFCASKDPGELFFGEGSRLTVL.

This sequence joins TRBV11-2 and TRBJ1-2; the match to TRBD1 covers 8 bases. Germline values: CDR1 SGHAT, CDR2 FQNNGV. V was clipped by 1 base and J by 4 bases; unmatched bases: 2. The CDR3 extends over 14 amino acids. The CDR3 spells CASSLGGTGYGYTF. Written as DNA, the CDR3 is TGTGCCAGCAGCTTAGGGGGGACAGGCTATGGCTACACCTTC. Variable domain in full (rest from reference TRBV11-2 and TRBJ1-2): EAGVAQSPRYKIIEKRQSVAFWCNPISGHATLYWYQQILGQGPKLLIQFQNNGVVDDSQLPKDRFSAERLKGVDSTLKIQPAKLEDSAVYLCASSLGGTGYGYTFGSGTRLTVV.

The chain couples TRBV14 to TRBJ1-1, with no clear D. The germline V and J ends were trimmed by 4 bases and 0 bases, with 6 bases remaining between them. From germline, CDR1 is SGHDN and CDR2 FVKESK. The CDR3 consists of 13 residues. The CDR3 sequence is CASSLNVNTEAFF. In DNA form, the CDR3 reads TGTGCCAGCAGCCTCAACGTGAACACTGAAGCTTTCTTT.

The rearrangement uses TRBV28 and TRBJ1-5, with a tentative D call TRBD1 (6 bases). Germline assignment: CDR1 MDHEN and CDR2 SYDVKM. The V end lost 1 base, the J end lost 9 bases, and 22 bases lay between the germline ends. CDR3 size: 17 residues. CDR3 sequence reads: CASSLFSAGAEHRPQHF. CDR3 DNA: TGTGCCAGCAGTTTATTTTCGGCGGGGGCAGAACATAGGCCCCAGCATTTT.

The chain links TRBV13 to TRBJ2-2; no reliable D call. This CDR3 is built from 15 residues. The germline V gene has CDR1 PRHDT and CDR2 FYEKMQ (reference sequence). The V end lost 1 base, the J end lost 4 bases, and 10 bases lay between the germline ends. In DNA, the CDR3 is TGTGCCAGCAGCTTAGAGGGTTTTGCCACCGGGGAGCTGTTTTTT. It specifies CASSLEGFATGELFF.

The rearrangement uses TRBV19 and TRBJ2-1, with 8 bases fitting TRBD1. V shed 3 bases and J 4 bases; nucleotides not matched to a gene: 5. The V gene's germline CDR1 is LNHDA and CDR2 SQIVND (reference sequence). The CDR3 spans 15 residues. CDR3: CASSIRGLEYNEQFF. CDR3 DNA sequence: TGTGCCAGTAGTATCAGGGGGCTGGAGTACAATGAGCAGTTCTTC.

The CDR3 loop is CASSSTGILETQYF. The CDR3 region has the DNA TGTGCCAGCAGCTCCACAGGGATTCTTGAGACCCAGTACTTC. This chain uses TRBV7-8 with TRBJ2-5; perhaps TRBD1 as D (6 bases). Germline values: CDR1 SGHVS, CDR2 FQNEAQ. Trimming left V 4 bases short and J 5 bases short, with 14 bases between. The CDR3 loop spans 14 amino acids.

V is TRBV19 and J is TRBJ2-7; TRBD2 agrees at 13 bases. This CDR3 comprises 17 residues. V lost 3 bases and J lost 2; bases outside the gene matches: 7. Germline V gene lookup returns CDR1 LNHDA and CDR2 SQIVND (reference sequence). In DNA form, the CDR3 reads TGTGCCAGTAGTATTGGACTAGCGGGGGCTCTCCCCTACGAGCAGTACTTC. Translated: CASSIGLAGALPYEQYF.

This chain joins TRBV5-5 and TRBJ1-5, with a weak D call TRBD1 (6 bases). The length of the CDR3 is 17 residues. Trimming cost V 0 bases and J 2 bases, with 15 bases left between them. Germline assignment: CDR1 SGHKS and CDR2 YYEKEE (reference sequence). CDR3 protein: CASSLGAGDHRNQPQHF. CDR3 DNA sequence: TGTGCCAGCAGCTTGGGAGCAGGGGATCATCGCAATCAGCCCCAGCATTTT.

The chain employs TRBV19 and TRBJ1-6, with D tentatively TRBD1 (5 bases). This CDR3 is built from 15 residues. Germline assignment: CDR1 LNHDA and CDR2 SQIVND (reference sequence). V lost 5 bases to trimming and J lost 5 bases, with 13 bases between them. DNA for the CDR3: TGTGCCAGTAGTGGGGCTGACGGAGATAATTCACCCCTCCACTTT. Its protein is CASSGADGDNSPLHF. The full variable domain, completed using reference TRBV19 and TRBJ1-6, is DGGITQSPKYLFRKEGQNVTLSCEQNLNHDAMYWYRQDPGQGLRLIYYSQIVNDFQKGDIAEGYSVSREKKESFPLTVTSAQKNPTAFYLCASSGADGDNSPLHFGNGTRLTVT.

This chain uses TRBV27 with TRBJ2-5; 7 bases map to TRBD1. The CDR3 loop spans 14 amino acids. CDR1 is MNHEY, CDR2 SMNVEV, per germline (reference sequence). Germline trimming cut 6 bases from V and 2 bases from J; bases unmatched to any gene: 6. CDR3 region: CASSLRGQQETQYF. In DNA, the CDR3 is TGTGCCAGCAGCTTGAGGGGACAGCAAGAGACCCAGTACTTC.

CDR3 sequence: CASSTGGTTDTQYF. CDR3 nucleotides: TGCGCCAGCAGCACCGGGGGGACCACAGATACGCAGTATTTT. V usage is TRBV5-1 and J usage is TRBJ2-3; TRBD2 matches at 7 bases. Per germline, CDR1 SGHRS and CDR2 YFSETQ. V gave up 4 bases and J gave up 2 bases; unmatched junction bases: 4. CDR3 length equals 14 residues.